The 21 T cell receptor beta chains presented below share a single source sample, sequenced in a study of memory CD4+ T cells and cytomegalovirus serostatus. The sort gate was single viable CD3+CD4+CD8-CD45RO+ cells for memory CD4+ T cells. Measured with immunoSEQ multiplex PCR; TCRdb has only the in-frame clones, and not every one. The data contain 70,000 to 90,000 clones, about 78% of them singletons. Sample: memory CD4+ T cells from blood. The receptors come from an adult in good health and CMV-seropositive.

V and J are TRBV27 and TRBJ2-1; TRBD2 matches at 7 bases. The CDR3 covers 14 residues. J gave up 10 bases and V 1 base, and 7 bases lay outside the gene matches. Germline CDR1 and CDR2: MNHEY and SMNVEV (reference sequence). CDR3 nucleotides: TGTGCCAGCAGTTTATTGGGGACTACCGTGGAGCAGTTCTTC. The encoded protein is CASSLLGTTVEQFF.

This clone has more than one count but fewer than ten. The chain is built from TRBV18 and TRBJ1-5; D not resolved. Per germline, CDR1 KGHSH and CDR2 LQKENI. V was clipped by 3 bases and J by 2 bases, with 14 bases between them. The CDR3 consists of 16 residues. CDR3 nucleotides: TGTGCCAGCTCACCCCAGGTTCGCGACGGCAATCAGCCCCAGCATTTT. It translates to CASSPQVRDGNQPQHF.

The V and J genes are TRBV27 and TRBJ2-7; the D gene is possibly TRBD2 (5 bases). The CDR3 is made up of 14 amino acids. V was shortened by 2 bases and J by 4 bases, with 12 bases between the two germline ends. Germline V CDR1 and CDR2: MNHEY, SMNVEV (reference sequence). CDR3 protein: CASSLGGRVYEQYV. Written as DNA, the CDR3 is TGTGCCAGCAGTTTAGGCGGGCGAGTTTACGAGCAGTACGTC.

J is TRBJ1-4 and V is TRBV27; 12 bases fit TRBD1. V was pared by 5 bases and J by 8 bases, with 9 bases of the junction left unmatched. The CDR3 sequence is 16 residues long. Germline-derived CDR1 and CDR2 are MNHEY and SMNVEV (reference sequence). This chain's CDR3 is CASSRDRGRGGEKLFF. The CDR3 DNA sequence: TGTGCCAGCAGTCGGGACAGGGGGCGAGGAGGGGAAAAACTGTTTTTT. Complete variable domain (other parts from reference TRBV27 and TRBJ1-4): EAQVTQNPRYLITVTGKKLTVTCSQNMNHEYMSWYRQDPGLGLRQIYYSMNVEVTDKGDVPEGYKVSRKEKRNFPLILESPSPNQTSLYFCASSRDRGRGGEKLFFGSGTQLSVL.

The rearrangement links TRBV19 to TRBJ1-1; D ambiguous. The V and J ends lost 3 bases and 0 bases respectively, with 8 bases between them. CDR1 LNHDA and CDR2 SQIVND come from the germline V gene (reference sequence). The length of the CDR3 is 14 residues. CDR3 bases: TGTGCCAGTAGTATCACGCATTTGAACACTGAAGCTTTCTTT. Residues: CASSITHLNTEAFF.

This clone was counted a few times. The genes are TRBV19 and TRBJ2-5; 7 bases align to TRBD1. V gave up 5 bases and J gave up 5 bases; unmatched junction bases: 8. Per germline, CDR1 LNHDA and CDR2 SQIVND (reference sequence). The CDR3 is made up of 14 amino acids. CDR3 region: CASSPTGLPETQYF. Here the CDR3 DNA reads TGTGCCAGTAGTCCGACAGGGTTACCGGAGACCCAGTACTTC.

This rearrangement joins TRBV9 to TRBJ2-1, with D perhaps TRBD1 or TRBD2 (6 bases each). The V gene lost 4 bases and the J gene lost 6 bases, with 14 bases spanning the gap. This CDR3 has 14 amino acids. CDR1 and CDR2 from the germline V gene are SGDLS and YYNGEE. The CDR3 sequence: CASSPRLGGNEQFF. In DNA form, the CDR3 reads TGTGCCAGCAGCCCAAGACTAGGGGGCAATGAGCAGTTCTTC.

This sequence joins TRBV30 and TRBJ1-2, with D uncertain. This CDR3 is 16 amino acids long. The V end was cut by 3 bases, the J end by 0 bases, with 17 bases between. CDR1 and CDR2 from the germline V gene are GTSNPN and SVGIG (reference sequence). The CDR3 protein is CAWSADRWGANYGYTF. CDR3 coding DNA: TGTGCCTGGAGCGCCGATCGATGGGGAGCTAACTATGGCTACACCTTC.

The count of this clone is one. J is TRBJ2-5 and V is TRBV6-6, with 10 bases fitting TRBD2. This CDR3 has 16 residues. CDR1 MNHNY and CDR2 SVGAGI come from the germline V gene (reference sequence). V trimming: 0 bases; J trimming: 9 bases; junction bases outside the gene matches: 10. The CDR3 DNA reads as TGTGCCAGCAGTTACTCGAAGGAGCAGCGGGGGGGATCCCAGTACTTC. This translates into CASSYSKEQRGGSQYF.

CDR3: CASSEEGGETQYF. As DNA, the CDR3 is TGCGCCAGCAGTGAAGAAGGTGGGGAGACCCAGTACTTC. The rearrangement uses TRBV10-2 and TRBJ2-5; D ambiguous. This CDR3 spans 13 amino acids. Deletions cut 3 bases from V and 5 bases from J, with 10 bases between. Germline CDR1 and CDR2: WSHSY and SAAADI.

This chain links TRBV28 with TRBJ1-6; 7 bases match TRBD1. Trimming at V came to 3 bases and at J to 4 bases, leaving 3 bases not matched to a gene. CDR3 length: 15 residues. The germline gives CDR1 MDHEN, CDR2 SYDVKM. CDR3 amino acids: CASSFRDSYNSPLHF. The CDR3 bases are TGTGCCAGCAGTTTCCGGGACAGTTATAATTCACCCCTCCACTTT.

V usage is TRBV2 and J usage is TRBJ2-3; D ambiguous. This CDR3 region has 12 residues. Germline CDR1 is SNHLY and CDR2 is FYNNEI. Trimming shortened V by 6 bases and J by 2 bases, and 6 bases separated the two germline ends. In nucleotides, the CDR3 is TGTGCCAGCAGGACACTCACAGATACGCAGTATTTT. Translated: CASRTLTDTQYF.

The rearrangement links TRBV30 to TRBJ1-2, with a possible D match to TRBD1 (5 bases). Germline CDR1 GTSNPN, CDR2 SVGIG (reference sequence). Trimming left V 4 bases short and J 8 bases short, with 23 bases between. The CDR3 is 15 amino acids. CDR3 loop: CAWIPLPGTGGGYTF. The CDR3 region has the DNA TGTGCCTGGATCCCCCTCCCGGGGACCGGGGGGGGCTACACCTTC.

The CDR3 loop reads CASSYTRTGINGELFF. CDR3 nucleotide sequence: TGTGCCAGCAGTTACACTAGGACAGGGATTAACGGGGAGCTGTTTTTT. The rearrangement uses TRBV6-5 and TRBJ2-2; 8 bases are shared with TRBD1. Germline V gene data show CDR1 as MNHEY and CDR2 as SVGAGI. V shed 2 bases and J 7 bases; nucleotides not matched to a gene: 9. The CDR3 covers 16 residues.

This clone is deemed medium-sized. This chain joins TRBV4-1 and TRBJ1-5; D uncertain. The CDR3 is made up of 17 amino acids. CDR1 is MGHRA, CDR2 YSYEKL, per germline. V was trimmed by 1 base and J by 7 bases, leaving 20 bases between them. The CDR3 bases are TGCGCCAGCAGCCAAGCTGGTCGGGGTCCCTCGGGACAGCCCCAGCATTTT. It codes for CASSQAGRGPSGQPQHF.

The V call is TRBV30, the J call TRBJ2-6; no reliable D call. Germline CDR1 reads GTSNPN; CDR2 reads SVGIG (reference sequence). V was pared by 0 bases and J by 0 bases, with 3 bases between. The CDR3 totals 14 residues. The DNA of the CDR3 is TGTGCCTGGAGTGTACGCTCTGGGGCCAACGTCCTGACTTTC. This gives the protein CAWSVRSGANVLTF.

This chain connects TRBV18 to TRBJ1-4; the D is unclear. V gave up 2 bases and J gave up 4 bases, with 11 bases separating them. This CDR3 is 15 amino acids long. Looked up from germline, CDR1 is KGHSH and CDR2 is LQKENI. The CDR3 here is CASSPGSVNNEKLFF. For the CDR3, the DNA is TGTGCCAGCTCACCAGGATCCGTAAATAATGAAAAACTGTTTTTT.

The gene calls are TRBV29-1 and TRBJ1-5, with D possibly matching TRBD1 (5 bases). Trimming removed 4 bases from V and 1 base from J, with 11 bases in between. The CDR3 consists of 14 residues. CDR1 is SQVTM, CDR2 ANQGSEA, per germline. The DNA of the CDR3 is TGCAGCGTTGGGTGGGGCATGAGCAATCAGCCCCAGCATTTT. Translating gives CSVGWGMSNQPQHF.

The chain has TRBV10-3 and TRBJ1-2; D gene uncertain. The CDR3 consists of 14 residues. V lost 0 bases, J lost 4 bases, and 9 bases lay in between. Germline V lookup: CDR1 ENHRY, CDR2 SYGVKD. The DNA of the CDR3 is TGTGCCATCAGTGAGTCGATAGGGATCTATGGCTACACCTTC. Its protein product is CAISESIGIYGYTF.

Concerning this clone itself: The same CDR3 can be traced to other DNA sequences in this sample. The chain joins TRBV5-1 to TRBJ2-2; unclear D gene. The CDR3 totals 15 residues. Germline assignment: CDR1 SGHRS and CDR2 YFSETQ. V lost 0 bases, J lost 5 bases, and 11 bases lay in between. CDR3 in DNA: TGCGCCAGCAGCTTGGAGGGCAGGTCGACCGGGGAGCTGTTTTTT. Translated, it gives CASSLEGRSTGELFF.

This clone is a singleton in its sample. V gene TRBV5-4 combines with J gene TRBJ2-2; TRBD2 agrees at 9 bases. With V trimmed by 7 bases and J by 0 bases, 1 base remained unmatched. Germline V gene sequence: CDR1 SGHNT, CDR2 YYREEE (reference sequence). CDR3 length equals 14 residues. DNA of the CDR3: TGTGCCAGCGGCGGGGGGGCGAACACCGGGGAGCTGTTTTTT. As protein: CASGGGANTGELFF. Full variable domain (missing parts from reference TRBV5-4 and TRBJ2-2): ETGVTQSPTHLIKTRGQQVTLRCSSQSGHNTVSWYQQALGQGPQFIFQYYREEENGRGNFPPRFSGLQFPNYSSELNVNALELDDSALYLCASGGGANTGELFFGEGSRLTVL.